The clone carrying this TCR beta chain was seen a handful of times. The antigen is not known. These data are taken from a study of OX40 agonist ivuxolimab in advanced cancers. Study at large: The study treated patients with ivuxolimab, an agonistic anti-OX40 (CD134) antibody. Ivuxolimab was administered intravenously to patients at 0.01 to 10 mg/kg every 2 weeks.

The germline V gene has CDR1 ENHRY and CDR2 SYGVKD. V lost 6 bases and J 1 base, leaving 9 bases between the germline ends. The CDR3 is made up of 13 amino acids. This table comes from immunoSEQ multiplex PCR, and its TCRdb copy is limited to in-frame clones, with some not included. Of 45,000 to 55,000 clones in the sample, approximately 81% were seen once. Regarding the study as a whole: Expanded clones belonging to CD8+ T cells outnumbered, on average, those of CD4+.

The sequenced sample was CD4+ or CD8+ T cells sorted from blood, obtained in a trial of the OX40 agonist ivuxolimab. The receptor comes from an adult with an advanced solid tumor such as melanoma, head and neck, liver or kidney cancer. The chain combines TRBV10-3 with TRBJ1-1, with D unclear. The CDR3 region has the DNA TGTGCCATCAGGTTAGACGGGAACACTGAAGCTTTCTTT. Protein product: CAIRLDGNTEAFF.